The 25 T cell receptor beta chains below were found in one sample sequenced in a study of CD8+CD57+ T cells in acquired aplastic anemia. Individuals selected for sequencing had exhibited CD8+CD57+ cell expansion on flow cytometry. The template for TCR beta VDJ and CDR3 sequence profiling was genomic DNA. TCRdb analysed the reads with MiXCR anew, one entry per CDR3 protein. Counted here are some 120,000 distinct CDR3 sequences, about 40% occurring once; the ten biggest clones make up 2.6%. The sample consisted of sorted CD4+, CD8+, or CD8+CD57+ T cells (not recorded which) from PBMCs. Source of these receptors: a human donor with aplastic anemia.

Many counts were recorded for this clonotype. V gene TRBV20-1 combines with J gene TRBJ2-5; D is uncertain. V lost 0 bases and J lost 7, with 12 bases in between. The CDR3 is 13 amino acids. The germline V gene encodes CDR1 DFQATT and CDR2 SNEGSKA (reference sequence). In DNA form, the CDR3 reads TGCAGTGCTAGAGATGCCGCTTTGGGGACCCAGTACTTC. It codes for CSARDAALGTQYF.

The J gene is TRBJ2-5, the V gene TRBV2; TRBD2 matches 8 bases. Looked up from germline, CDR1 is SNHLY and CDR2 is FYNNEI. V shed 3 bases, J shed 5 bases, and the junction held 8 bases outside the gene matches. This CDR3 comprises 15 residues. CDR3 bases: TGTGCCAGCAGTGAGTGGGCGGGGGGTTCCGAGACCCAGTACTTC. Its protein is CASSEWAGGSETQYF. Drawing the rest from reference TRBV2 and TRBJ2-5, the complete variable domain is EPEVTQTPSHQVTQMGQEVILRCVPISNHLYFYWYRQILGQKVEFLVSFYNNEISEKSEIFDDQFSVERPDGSNFTLKIRSTKLEDSAMYFCASSEWAGGSETQYFGPGTRLLVL.

CDR3 DNA: TGCGCCAGCAGCCCGACTAGTTTAGGCACCGGGGAGCTGTTTTTT. Translation gives CASSPTSLGTGELFF. The gene calls are TRBV5-1 and TRBJ2-2; D possibly corresponds to TRBD2 (6 bases). Germline CDR1 reads SGHRS; CDR2 reads YFSETQ. V was pared by 4 bases and J by 4 bases, with 14 bases between. This CDR3 region has 15 residues.

The chain has TRBV6-1 and TRBJ1-5, with D maybe TRBD1 (5 bases). This CDR3 has 16 residues. The V end was cut by 2 bases, the J end by 5 bases, with 16 bases between. CDR1 and CDR2 from the germline V gene are MNHNS and SASEGT. CDR3: CASSEQGSRRYQPQHF. The CDR3 coding sequence is TGTGCCAGCAGTGAACAGGGTAGCCGTCGATATCAGCCCCAGCATTTT.

This clonotype was observed a few times. The chain is built from TRBV20-1 and TRBJ2-5, with 11 bases that match TRBD2. The CDR3 is 17 amino acids. V lost 6 bases to trimming and J lost 5 bases; unmatched junction nucleotides: 17. The germline V gene has CDR1 DFQATT and CDR2 SNEGSKA (reference sequence). For the CDR3, the DNA is TGCAGTGCCCCGACCGGCACTAGCGGGAGCATAAGTGAGACCCAGTACTTC. This codes for CSAPTGTSGSISETQYF.

A few counts support this clonotype. CDR3 nucleotides: TGTGCCAGCAGTGGTCCGGGACTAGCGGTCTCCTACGAGCAGTACTTC. Translated, it gives CASSGPGLAVSYEQYF. J is TRBJ2-7 and V is TRBV25-1, with TRBD2 identical over 11 bases. Germline V gene sequence: CDR1 MGHDK, CDR2 SYGVNS. CDR3 size: 16 residues. The V gene end was trimmed by 4 bases and the J gene end by 0 bases; junction bases not matched to a gene: 5.

This chain connects TRBV20-1 to TRBJ1-6, with D hard to call. The CDR3 runs to 8 residues. Trimming took off 7 bases at V and 14 bases at J, with 6 bases between the two ends. CDR1 is DFQATT, CDR2 SNEGSKA, per germline (reference sequence). In DNA form, the CDR3 reads TGCAGTGGAAAAGCCCTCCACTTT. This encodes CSGKALHF.

This clonotype was found a few times. V usage is TRBV19 and J usage is TRBJ2-7; D perhaps matches TRBD2 (5 bases). The CDR3 loop spans 15 amino acids. Per germline, CDR1 LNHDA and CDR2 SQIVND (reference sequence). Between the trimmed V and J ends, which lost 1 base and 2 bases, there was a span of 12 bases. CDR3 protein: CASSIGVGRAYEQYF. CDR3 DNA sequence: TGTGCCAGTAGTATAGGTGTGGGGAGAGCCTACGAGCAGTACTTC.

There are many counts of this clonotype. V usage is TRBV29-1 and J usage is TRBJ1-2; D is uncertain. V was cut by 2 bases and J by 0 bases, with 10 bases left in between. Germline V gene data show CDR1 as SQVTM and CDR2 as ANQGSEA. The CDR3 spans 14 residues. The DNA of the CDR3 is TGCAGCGTTGAAAGGATTAACGCTAACTATGGCTACACCTTC. This codes for CSVERINANYGYTF. The full variable domain, its missing parts supplied by reference TRBV29-1 and TRBJ1-2, is SAVISQKPSRDICQRGTSLTIQCQVDSQVTMMFWYRQQPGQSLTLIATANQGSEATYESGFVIDKFPISRPNLTFSTLTVSNMSPEDSSIYLCSVERINANYGYTFGSGTRLTVV.

This clonotype was seen just once. V and J are TRBV20-1 and TRBJ2-5; D tentatively fits TRBD1 or TRBD2 (6 bases each). This CDR3 region has 14 residues. Germline CDR1 is DFQATT and CDR2 is SNEGSKA (reference sequence). The V and J ends lost 3 bases and 2 bases respectively, with 13 bases between them. The CDR3 bases are TGCAGTGCTAGGGGGGTAGGGGGGCAAGAGACCCAGTACTTC. Amino acids: CSARGVGGQETQYF.

The rearrangement joins TRBV6-4 to TRBJ1-4; 8 bases align to TRBD1. Germline CDR1 is MRHNA and CDR2 is SNTAGT. V lost 2 bases, J lost 11 bases, and 7 bases stayed unmatched. This CDR3 is 14 amino acids long. CDR3 loop: CASSDPGQGSKLFF. The CDR3, as DNA: TGTGCCAGCAGTGACCCAGGACAGGGTTCGAAACTGTTTTTT.

This rearrangement joins TRBV10-3 to TRBJ1-1, with 7 bases aligning to TRBD1. Trimming removed 3 bases from V and 5 bases from J; junction bases left unmatched: 0. The CDR3 extends over 12 amino acids. Germline V gene lookup returns CDR1 ENHRY and CDR2 SYGVKD. CDR3 amino acids: CAISDRGTEAFF. The CDR3, as DNA: TGTGCCATCAGTGACAGGGGGACTGAAGCTTTCTTT.

J is TRBJ2-3 and V is TRBV11-2, with 7 bases lining up with TRBD2. The CDR3 extends over 16 amino acids. V shed 3 bases and J 4 bases; nucleotides not matched to a gene: 10. Germline V lookup: CDR1 SGHAT, CDR2 FQNNGV. The CDR3 sequence: CASSFLGGTGADTQYF. CDR3 coding DNA: TGTGCCAGCAGCTTCCTGGGGGGGACGGGCGCAGATACGCAGTATTTT.

In this sample, this clonotype turned up a few times. This chain uses TRBV6-1 with TRBJ1-5; 9 bases line up with TRBD1. The V segment lost 6 bases and the J segment 4 bases; nucleotides outside the gene matches: 10. The CDR3 is 16 residues long. In germline, CDR1 is MNHNS, CDR2 SASEGT. CDR3 bases: TGTGCCAGCAGGGGCCCGGGACAGGGACCAAATCAGCCCCAGCATTTT. Its protein is CASRGPGQGPNQPQHF.

This clonotype was picked up many times. This chain connects TRBV30 to TRBJ2-5; perhaps TRBD2 as D (6 bases). V lost 0 bases to trimming and J lost 4 bases, with 12 bases between them. CDR1 GTSNPN and CDR2 SVGIG come from the germline V gene (reference sequence). The CDR3 extends over 14 amino acids. CDR3 loop: CAWSVRGGRETQYF. CDR3 coding DNA: TGTGCCTGGAGTGTACGAGGAGGGCGAGAGACCCAGTACTTC.

The chain joins TRBV6-5 to TRBJ1-5; perhaps TRBD1 as D (6 bases). CDR3 size: 15 residues. Between the trimmed V and J ends, which lost 0 bases and 7 bases, there was a span of 13 bases. Germline CDR1 is MNHEY and CDR2 is SVGAGI. CDR3 sequence: CASSYSGGSGQPQHF. CDR3 bases: TGTGCCAGCAGTTACTCAGGGGGGTCGGGGCAGCCCCAGCATTTT.

On this clonotype itself: An end of the junction does not agree with germline; a read error may underlie this. This chain joins TRBV10-3 and TRBJ1-2, with D unclear. Germline V gene sequence: CDR1 ENHRY, CDR2 SYGVKD. The CDR3 contains 13 residues. The CDR3 bases are TGTGCCAGCAGTCACACTCAAACGGGGGGCTACACCTTC. It is translated as CASSHTQTGGYTF.

This clonotype was counted at least ten times. The rearrangement links TRBV28 to TRBJ1-2; D unresolved. The V gene's germline CDR1 is MDHEN and CDR2 SYDVKM. V lost 6 bases, J lost 0 bases, and 11 bases lay in between. This CDR3 has 14 amino acids. This chain's CDR3 is CASSEQVANYGYTF. CDR3 coding DNA: TGTGCCAGCAGCGAGCAGGTCGCTAACTATGGCTACACCTTC.

The chain links TRBV10-2 to TRBJ2-2, with D unresolved. Trimming left V 7 bases short and J 7 bases short, with 10 bases between. There are 12 residues in the CDR3. The germline V gene has CDR1 WSHSY and CDR2 SAAADI. The DNA for the CDR3 is TGCGCCAGCAAAGCGACGGGCGGGGAGCTGTTTTTT. This gives the protein CASKATGGELFF.

In its sample, this clonotype was seen many times. The V call is TRBV6-5, the J call TRBJ1-6, with D uncertain. The CDR3 spans 16 residues. Trimming pared 4 bases from V and 7 bases from J, leaving 17 bases between. Germline V gene lookup returns CDR1 MNHEY and CDR2 SVGAGI. The CDR3: CASSFQKPPSNSPLHF. Here the CDR3 DNA reads TGTGCCAGCAGTTTCCAGAAGCCGCCATCCAATTCACCCCTCCACTTT.

This clonotype was seen more than once but under ten times. The chain has TRBV6-2 or TRBV6-3 and TRBJ2-4; 11 positions match TRBD2. This CDR3 is built from 16 residues. Germline values: CDR1 MNHEY, CDR2 SVGEGT. Trimming removed 4 bases from V and 3 bases from J; junction bases left unmatched: 5. CDR3 bases: TGTGCCAGCAGTTTTAGCGGGGGGGCGGGCAAAAACATTCAGTACTTC. This translates into CASSFSGGAGKNIQYF.

The CDR3 DNA reads TGCAGTGGGGCGCAACCAATGCGCACAGATACGCAGTATTTT. Protein sequence: CSGAQPMRTDTQYF. This chain joins TRBV20-1 and TRBJ2-3, with no clear D. CDR3 size: 14 residues. CDR1 and CDR2 (germline): DFQATT, SNEGSKA (reference sequence). Trimming removed 7 bases from V and 1 base from J, with 15 bases in between.

This clonotype was seen many times. This chain connects TRBV9 to TRBJ2-5; the D gene is possibly TRBD1 (8 bases). CDR3 size: 14 residues. Trimming pared 4 bases from V and 5 bases from J, leaving 15 bases between. The germline gives CDR1 SGDLS, CDR2 YYNGEE. The CDR3 nucleotides are TGTGCCAGCAGCTCACAGGGGGGGAGGGAGACCCAGTACTTC. This codes for CASSSQGGRETQYF.

This clonotype was found many times. The chain uses TRBV7-2 and TRBJ1-5; weak D call: TRBD1 (5 bases). The germline CDR1 and CDR2 sequences are SGHTA and FQGNSA. V dropped 3 bases and J dropped 2 bases, with 8 bases sitting between them. CDR3 length equals 14 residues. The chain's CDR3 is CASSLRGGNQPQHF. The CDR3 nucleotides are TGTGCCAGCAGCTTGCGGGGGGGCAATCAGCCCCAGCATTTT.

Turning to this clonotype: Just one base apart from a much larger clone, this may be a read error. The genes are TRBV20-1 and TRBJ2-2; D is possibly TRBD2 (5 bases). Germline lookup yields CDR1 DFQATT and CDR2 SNEGSKA (reference sequence). The CDR3 totals 15 residues. The CDR3 region is CSARGSNSKTGEPFF. CDR3 sequence (DNA): TGCAGTGCTAGAGGCTCCAATTCGAAAACCGGGGAGCCGTTTTTT.